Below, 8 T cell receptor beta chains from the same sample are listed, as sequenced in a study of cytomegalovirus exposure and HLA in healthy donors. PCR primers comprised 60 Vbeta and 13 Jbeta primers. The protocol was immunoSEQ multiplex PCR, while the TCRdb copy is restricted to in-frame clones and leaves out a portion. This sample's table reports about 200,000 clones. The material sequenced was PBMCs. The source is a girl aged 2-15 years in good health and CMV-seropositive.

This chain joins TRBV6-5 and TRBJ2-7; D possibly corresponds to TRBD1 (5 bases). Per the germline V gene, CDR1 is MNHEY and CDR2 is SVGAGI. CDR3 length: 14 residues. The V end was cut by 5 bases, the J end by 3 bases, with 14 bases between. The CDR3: CASSRRDSVYEQYF. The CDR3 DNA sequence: TGTGCCAGCAGTCGACGAGACAGCGTCTACGAGCAGTACTTC.

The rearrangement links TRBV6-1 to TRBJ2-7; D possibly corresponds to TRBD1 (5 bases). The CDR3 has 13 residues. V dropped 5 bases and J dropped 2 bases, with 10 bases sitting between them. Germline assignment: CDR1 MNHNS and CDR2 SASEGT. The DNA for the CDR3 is TGTGCCAGCAGTTCAGGGTTAACCTACGAGCAGTACTTC. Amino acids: CASSSGLTYEQYF.

CDR3 amino acids: CASSPGLLAGGQYF. The CDR3 nucleotides are TGTGCCAGCAGTCCTGGGTTACTAGCGGGAGGTCAGTATTTT. J is TRBJ2-3 and V is TRBV2; TRBD2 matches 12 bases. The germline gives CDR1 SNHLY, CDR2 FYNNEI. CDR3 length: 14 residues. J was trimmed by 12 bases and V by 5 bases; bases with no gene match: 9.

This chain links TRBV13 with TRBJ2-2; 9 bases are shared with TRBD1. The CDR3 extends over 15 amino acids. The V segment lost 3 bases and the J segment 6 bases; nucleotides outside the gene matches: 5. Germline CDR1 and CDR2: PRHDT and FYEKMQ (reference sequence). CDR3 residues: CASSFGTGTPGELFF. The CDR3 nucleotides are TGTGCCAGCAGCTTCGGGACAGGGACGCCCGGGGAGCTGTTTTTT.

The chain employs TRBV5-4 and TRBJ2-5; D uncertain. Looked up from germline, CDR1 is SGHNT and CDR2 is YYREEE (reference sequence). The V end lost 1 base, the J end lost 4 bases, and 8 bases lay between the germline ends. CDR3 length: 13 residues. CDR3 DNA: TGTGCCAGCAGCTTGTTCTCGGGAGAGACCCAGTACTTC. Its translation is CASSLFSGETQYF.

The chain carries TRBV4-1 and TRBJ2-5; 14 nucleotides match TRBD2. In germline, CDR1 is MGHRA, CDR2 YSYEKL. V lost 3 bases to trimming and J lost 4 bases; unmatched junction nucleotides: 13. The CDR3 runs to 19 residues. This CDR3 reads CASSHGPTGTSGSPETQYF. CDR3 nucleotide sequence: TGCGCCAGCAGCCATGGACCGACCGGGACTAGCGGGAGCCCAGAGACCCAGTACTTC.

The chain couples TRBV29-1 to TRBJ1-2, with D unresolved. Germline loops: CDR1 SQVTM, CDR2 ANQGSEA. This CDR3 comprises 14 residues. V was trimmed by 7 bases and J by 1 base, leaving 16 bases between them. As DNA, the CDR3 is TGCAGCGCCCCGGGCAGCGGGATTAACTATGGCTACACCTTC. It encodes CSAPGSGINYGYTF.

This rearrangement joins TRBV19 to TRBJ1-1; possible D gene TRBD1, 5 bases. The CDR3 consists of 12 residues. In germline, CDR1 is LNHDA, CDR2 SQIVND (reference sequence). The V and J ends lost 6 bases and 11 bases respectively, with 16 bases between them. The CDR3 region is CASRKGPGGAFF. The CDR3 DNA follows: TGTGCCAGTAGGAAGGGGCCCGGAGGGGCTTTCTTT. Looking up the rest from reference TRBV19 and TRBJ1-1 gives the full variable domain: DGGITQSPKYLFRKEGQNVTLSCEQNLNHDAMYWYRQDPGQGLRLIYYSQIVNDFQKGDIAEGYSVSREKKESFPLTVTSAQKNPTAFYLCASRKGPGGAFFGQGTRLTVV.